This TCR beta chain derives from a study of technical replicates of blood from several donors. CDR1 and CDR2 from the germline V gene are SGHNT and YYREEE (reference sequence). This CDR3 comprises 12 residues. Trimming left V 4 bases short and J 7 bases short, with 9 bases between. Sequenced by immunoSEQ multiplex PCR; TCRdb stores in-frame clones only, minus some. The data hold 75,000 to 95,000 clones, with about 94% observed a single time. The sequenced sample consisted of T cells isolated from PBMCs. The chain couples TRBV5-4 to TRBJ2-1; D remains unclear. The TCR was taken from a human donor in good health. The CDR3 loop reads CASSTTENEQFF. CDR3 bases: TGTGCCAGCAGCACGACGGAGAATGAGCAGTTCTTC.